This T cell receptor (beta chain) stems from a study of cytomegalovirus exposure and HLA in healthy donors. In the study overall: Of more than 350 genotyped donors, approximately 84% clustered with self-reported Caucasian donors.

60 Vbeta and 13 Jbeta primers were used in PCR. Method: immunoSEQ multiplex PCR; TCRdb's copy keeps in-frame clones and lacks some. This sample lists under 95,000 clones; its ten largest clones have 0.5% to 0.65%. Study-wide results and caveats: A later analysis reportedly found fewer N-insertions in an Asian-associated ancestry cluster than the roughly 670-donor mean. The authors enumerated over 150 TCR beta chains as linked to cytomegalovirus. A further, later analysis showed that HLA-associated TCR beta chains (compared with equally common others) were more clonally expanded.

Trimming took off 4 bases at V and 1 base at J, with 8 bases between the two ends. The CDR3 extends over 13 amino acids. Germline assignment: CDR1 SGHNT and CDR2 YYREEE (reference sequence). With respect to this clone: What it binds is unknown.

The chain carries TRBV5-4 and TRBJ1-1, with unresolved D. The clonotype originates from a man aged 50-59 years in good health and CMV-seronegative. The material sequenced was PBMCs. CDR3 bases: TGTGCCAGCAGCCAACAGTGGAACACTGAAGCTTTCTTT. This sequence encodes CASSQQWNTEAFF.